This TCR beta chain was sequenced in a study of prognosis after radiotherapy for stage I lung cancer. Turning to the study itself: The tumor diagnosis was squamous cell carcinoma for seven patients and adenocarcinoma for about a dozen.

Study-level points and caveats: Where distant metastases developed, patients had lower Shannon entropy after stereotactic body radiation therapy. It was not determined whether the expanded TCR clones were tumor-specific. Reports indicated that TRBV and TRBJ gene usage differed between patients with and without metastases, including differences in nine V and a couple of J genes after SBRT.

J was trimmed by 1 base and V by 1 base; bases with no gene match: 9. CDR1 and CDR2 from the germline V gene are LNHDA and SQIVND (reference sequence). The CDR3 has 18 amino acids. Genomic DNA was the source, and TCR beta CDR3 was amplified from it by two-round multiplex PCR. TRBV and TRBJ genes each had their own specific primers in first-round PCR. MiXCR was run by TCRdb on the multiplex PCR reads, yielding one entry per CDR3 protein. The data show nearly 35,000 distinct CDR3 sequences, around a third seen once. This clonotype showed up many times. Its antigen remains unidentified. The TCR was taken from a donor over 45 with non-small cell lung cancer. This chain links TRBV19 with TRBJ2-2, with 7 positions matching TRBD2. Sequenced material: PBMCs, taken before or after stereotactic body radiation therapy (not recorded which). Here the CDR3 DNA reads TGTGCCAGTAGTATAGGAAGGCGGGGGAGCGGGAACACCGGGGAGCTGTTTTTT. Translating gives CASSIGRRGSGNTGELFF.